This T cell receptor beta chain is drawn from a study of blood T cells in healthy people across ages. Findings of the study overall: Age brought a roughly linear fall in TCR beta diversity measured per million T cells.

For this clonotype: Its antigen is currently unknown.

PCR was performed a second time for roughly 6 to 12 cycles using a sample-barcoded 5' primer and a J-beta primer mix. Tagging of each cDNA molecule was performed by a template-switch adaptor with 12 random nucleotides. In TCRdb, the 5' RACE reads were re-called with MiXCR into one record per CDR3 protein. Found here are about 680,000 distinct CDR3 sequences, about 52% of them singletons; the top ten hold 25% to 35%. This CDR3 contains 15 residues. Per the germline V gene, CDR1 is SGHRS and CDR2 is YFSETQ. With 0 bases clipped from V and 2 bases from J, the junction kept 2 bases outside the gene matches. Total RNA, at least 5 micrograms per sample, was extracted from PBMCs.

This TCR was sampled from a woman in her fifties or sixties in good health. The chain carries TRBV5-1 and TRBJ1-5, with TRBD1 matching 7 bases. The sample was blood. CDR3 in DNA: TGCGCCAGCAGCTTGGATGACAGGGGCAATCAGCCCCAGCATTTT. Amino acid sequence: CASSLDDRGNQPQHF.